This paragraph covers one TCR beta chain sequence. This sample is drawn from a study of T cells in Graves' hyperthyroidism and ophthalmopathy. This CDR3 comprises 14 residues. V was cut by 4 bases and J by 1 base, with 10 bases left in between. Template material for amplifying TCR beta CDR3 regions consisted of RNA transcripts. A set of HTBI primers served as the primers for a first-round RT-PCR of the TCR CDR3. TCRdb re-derived calls from the multiplex PCR reads in MiXCR, one entry per CDR3 protein. The profile shows a few hundred thousand distinct CDR3 sequences, about 45% of them singletons. The specimen sequenced was peripheral blood or thyroid tissue (not recorded which). V gene TRBV12-3 or TRBV12-4 combines with J gene TRBJ1-1; perhaps TRBD1 as D (5 bases). This sequence originates from an adult woman with Graves' disease, either hyperthyroidism or ophthalmopathy (not recorded which). The CDR3 DNA follows: TGTGCCAGCAGTTATTCGGGGACGAACACTGAAGCTTTCTTT. Its protein is CASSYSGTNTEAFF.